Sequencing of this T cell receptor beta chain was carried out in a study of T cells in Graves' hyperthyroidism and ophthalmopathy. Study conclusions and caveats: Stable hyperthyroidism was separated from ophthalmopathy by a model based on 13 V-J features. Ophthalmopathy was identified by the model a median about 6.8 months ahead of onset.

Trimming cost V 7 bases and J 2 bases, with 9 bases left between them. Germline CDR1 reads MNHEY; CDR2 reads SVGEGT. This CDR3 region has 13 residues. What was amplified from RNA transcripts were TCR beta CDR3 regions. The HTBI primer set was used in a first-round RT-PCR of the TCR CDR3. TCRdb redid the calling of the multiplex PCR reads with MiXCR, one entry per CDR3 protein. The sample gives 450,000 to 700,000 distinct CDR3 sequences, around 46% of which show up once; under 20% is in the top ten. This clonotype was seen ten or more times. The antigen remains unidentified. This TCR derives from an adult woman with Graves' disease, either hyperthyroidism or ophthalmopathy (not recorded which). Input material: peripheral blood or thyroid tissue (not recorded which). The V and J genes are TRBV6-2 or TRBV6-3 and TRBJ1-5; D remains unclear. CDR3 sequence (DNA): TGTGCCAGCACCTACAGACGCAATCAGCCCCAGCATTTT. This sequence encodes CASTYRRNQPQHF.